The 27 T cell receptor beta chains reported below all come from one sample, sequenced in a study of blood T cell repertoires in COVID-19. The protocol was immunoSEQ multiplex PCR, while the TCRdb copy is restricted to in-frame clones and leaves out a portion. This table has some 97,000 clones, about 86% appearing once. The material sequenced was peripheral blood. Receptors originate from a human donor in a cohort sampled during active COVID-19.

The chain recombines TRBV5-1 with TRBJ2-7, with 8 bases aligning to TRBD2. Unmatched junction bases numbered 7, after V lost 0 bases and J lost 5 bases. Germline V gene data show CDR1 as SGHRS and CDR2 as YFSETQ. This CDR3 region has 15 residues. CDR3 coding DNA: TGCGCCAGCAGCTTGGTGAGCGGGAGTGGCAACGAGCAGTACTTC. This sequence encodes CASSLVSGSGNEQYF.

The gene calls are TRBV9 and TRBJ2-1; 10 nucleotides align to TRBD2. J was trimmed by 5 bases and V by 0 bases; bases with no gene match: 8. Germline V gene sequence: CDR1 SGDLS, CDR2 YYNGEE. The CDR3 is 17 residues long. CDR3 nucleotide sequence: TGTGCCAGCAGCGTAGGCCAGCGGGAGGGCCGCGACAATGAGCAGTTCTTC. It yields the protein CASSVGQREGRDNEQFF.

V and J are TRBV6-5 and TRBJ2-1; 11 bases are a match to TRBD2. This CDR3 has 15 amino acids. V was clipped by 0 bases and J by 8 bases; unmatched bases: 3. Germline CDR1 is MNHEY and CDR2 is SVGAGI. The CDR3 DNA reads TGTGCCAGCAGTTACTCTAGCGGGAGGGCCCATGAGCAGTTCTTC. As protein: CASSYSSGRAHEQFF.

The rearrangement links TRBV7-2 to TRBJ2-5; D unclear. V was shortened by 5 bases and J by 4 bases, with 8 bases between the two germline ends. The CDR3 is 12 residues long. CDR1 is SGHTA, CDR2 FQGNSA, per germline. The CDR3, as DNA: TGTGCCAGCAGCCCAACTGGAGAGACCCAGTACTTC. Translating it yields CASSPTGETQYF.

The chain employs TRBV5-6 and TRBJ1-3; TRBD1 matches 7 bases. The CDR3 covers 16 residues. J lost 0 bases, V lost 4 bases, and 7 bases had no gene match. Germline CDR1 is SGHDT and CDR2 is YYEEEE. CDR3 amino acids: CASSRRQGLSGNTIYF. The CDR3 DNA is TGTGCCAGCAGCAGGCGACAGGGCCTCTCTGGAAACACCATATATTTT. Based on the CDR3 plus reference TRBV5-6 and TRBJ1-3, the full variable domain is DAGVTQSPTHLIKTRGQQVTLRCSPKSGHDTVSWYQQALGQGPQFIFQYYEEEERQRGNFPDRFSGHQFPNYSSELNVNALLLGDSALYLCASSRRQGLSGNTIYFGEGSWLTVV.

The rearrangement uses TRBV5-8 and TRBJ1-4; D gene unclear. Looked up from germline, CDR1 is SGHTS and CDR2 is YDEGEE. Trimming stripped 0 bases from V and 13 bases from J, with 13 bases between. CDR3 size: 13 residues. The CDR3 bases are TGTGCCAGCAGCTTGGAGGCACGAGGGTTACTGTTTTTT. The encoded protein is CASSLEARGLLFF.

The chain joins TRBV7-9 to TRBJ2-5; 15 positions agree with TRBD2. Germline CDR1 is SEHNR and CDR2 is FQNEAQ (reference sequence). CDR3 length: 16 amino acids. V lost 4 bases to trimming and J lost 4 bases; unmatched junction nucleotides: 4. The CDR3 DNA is TGTGCCAGCAGCTACCCGGGACTAGCGGGAGGAGAGACCCAGTACTTC. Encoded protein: CASSYPGLAGGETQYF. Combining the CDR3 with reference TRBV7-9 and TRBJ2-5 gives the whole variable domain DTGVSQNPRHKITKRGQNVTFRCDPISEHNRLYWYRQTLGQGPEFLTYFQNEAQLEKSRLLSDRFSAERPKGSFSTLEIQRTEQGDSAMYLCASSYPGLAGGETQYFGPGTRLLVL.

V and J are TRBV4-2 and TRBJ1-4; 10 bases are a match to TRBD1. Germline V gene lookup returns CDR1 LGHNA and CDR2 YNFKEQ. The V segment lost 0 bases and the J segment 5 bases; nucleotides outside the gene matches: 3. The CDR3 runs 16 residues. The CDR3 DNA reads TGTGCCAGCAGCCAAGAGAGGGGACAGGGGAATGAAAAACTGTTTTTT. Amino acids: CASSQERGQGNEKLFF.

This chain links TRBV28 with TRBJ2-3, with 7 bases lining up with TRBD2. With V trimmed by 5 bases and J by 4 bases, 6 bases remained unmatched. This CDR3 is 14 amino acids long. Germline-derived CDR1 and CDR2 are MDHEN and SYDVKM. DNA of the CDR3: TGTGCCAGCAGTAGGGACTACGATCCAGATACGCAGTATTTT. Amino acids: CASSRDYDPDTQYF.

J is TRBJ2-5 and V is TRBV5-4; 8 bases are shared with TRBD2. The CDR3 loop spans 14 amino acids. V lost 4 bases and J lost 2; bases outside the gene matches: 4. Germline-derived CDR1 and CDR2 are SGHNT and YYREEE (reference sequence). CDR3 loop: CASSAGTRQETQYF. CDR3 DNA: TGTGCCAGCAGCGCTGGGACTAGACAAGAGACCCAGTACTTC.

CDR3 loop: CASSLGLGDSGELFF. The CDR3 DNA reads as TGCGCCAGCAGCCTCGGACTTGGGGACAGCGGGGAGCTGTTTTTT. V usage is TRBV5-1 and J usage is TRBJ2-2; 7 bases align to TRBD1. This CDR3 is built from 15 residues. After removal of 4 bases from V and 7 bases from J, the junction contained 10 bases not matched to a gene. CDR1 and CDR2 (germline): SGHRS, YFSETQ.

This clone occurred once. The CDR3, as DNA: TGTGCCAGCAGTTACTCCCCAGCGGGAACTTTCAATGAGCAGTTCTTC. It codes for CASSYSPAGTFNEQFF. This sequence joins TRBV6-5 and TRBJ2-1; TRBD2 agrees at 7 bases. The length of the CDR3 is 16 residues. From germline, CDR1 is MNHEY and CDR2 SVGAGI. J was trimmed by 6 bases and V by 0 bases; bases with no gene match: 8.

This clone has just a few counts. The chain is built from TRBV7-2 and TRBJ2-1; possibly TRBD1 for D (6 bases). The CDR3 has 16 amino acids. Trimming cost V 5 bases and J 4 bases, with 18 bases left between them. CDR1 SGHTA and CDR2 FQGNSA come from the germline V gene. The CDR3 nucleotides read TGTGCCAGCAGCCCTACAGGGCTAGGGGTTTACAATGAGCAGTTCTTC. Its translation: CASSPTGLGVYNEQFF.

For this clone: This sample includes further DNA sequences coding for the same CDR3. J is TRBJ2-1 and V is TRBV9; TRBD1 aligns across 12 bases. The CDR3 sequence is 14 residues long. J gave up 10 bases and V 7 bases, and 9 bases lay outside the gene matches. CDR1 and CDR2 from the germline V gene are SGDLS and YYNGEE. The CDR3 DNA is TGTGCCAGCCAGTGGGGACAGGGGGCGGGGGAGCAGTTCTTC. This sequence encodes CASQWGQGAGEQFF.

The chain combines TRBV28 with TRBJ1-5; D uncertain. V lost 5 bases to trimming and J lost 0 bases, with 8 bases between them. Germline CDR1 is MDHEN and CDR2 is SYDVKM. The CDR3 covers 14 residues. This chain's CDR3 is CASSHGISNQPQHF. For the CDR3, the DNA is TGTGCCAGCAGTCACGGTATTAGCAATCAGCCCCAGCATTTT.

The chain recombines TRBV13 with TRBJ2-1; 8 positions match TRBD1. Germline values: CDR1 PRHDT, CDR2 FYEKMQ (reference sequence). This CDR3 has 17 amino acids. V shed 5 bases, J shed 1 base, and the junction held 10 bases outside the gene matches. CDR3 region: CASSLATGDGSYNEQFF. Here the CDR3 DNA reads TGTGCCAGCAGCCTCGCGACAGGGGATGGATCCTACAATGAGCAGTTCTTC.

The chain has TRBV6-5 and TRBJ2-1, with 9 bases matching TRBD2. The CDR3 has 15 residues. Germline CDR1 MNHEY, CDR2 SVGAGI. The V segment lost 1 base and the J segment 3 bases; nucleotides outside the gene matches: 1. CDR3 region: CASSYYSGSYNEQFF. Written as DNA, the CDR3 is TGTGCCAGCAGTTACTATAGCGGGAGCTACAATGAGCAGTTCTTC.

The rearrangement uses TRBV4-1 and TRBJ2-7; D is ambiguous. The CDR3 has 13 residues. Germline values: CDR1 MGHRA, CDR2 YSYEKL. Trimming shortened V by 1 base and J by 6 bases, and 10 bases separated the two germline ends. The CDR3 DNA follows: TGCGCCAGCAGCCAAGCCCCCCTCGGCGAGCAGTACTTC. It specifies CASSQAPLGEQYF.

CDR3 sequence reads: CASSLAGGATGELFF. CDR3 coding DNA: TGTGCCAGCAGCCTGGCGGGAGGTGCCACCGGGGAGCTGTTTTTT. This chain links TRBV4-2 with TRBJ2-2, with TRBD2 matching 8 bases. Per germline, CDR1 LGHNA and CDR2 YNFKEQ. V shed 4 bases, J shed 4 bases, and the junction held 5 bases outside the gene matches. The CDR3 spans 15 residues.

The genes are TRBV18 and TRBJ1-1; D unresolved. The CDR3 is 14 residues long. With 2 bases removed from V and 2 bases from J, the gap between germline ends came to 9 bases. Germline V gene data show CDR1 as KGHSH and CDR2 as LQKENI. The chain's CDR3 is CASSPGHANTEAFF. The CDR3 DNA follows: TGTGCCAGCTCACCAGGGCATGCAAACACTGAAGCTTTCTTT.

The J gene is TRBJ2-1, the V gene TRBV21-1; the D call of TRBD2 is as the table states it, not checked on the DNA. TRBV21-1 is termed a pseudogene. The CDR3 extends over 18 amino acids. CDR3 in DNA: TGTGCCAGCAGCAAACTAGCGGGAGACCCTTTCTCCTACAATGAGCAGTTCTTC. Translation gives CASSKLAGDPFSYNEQFF.

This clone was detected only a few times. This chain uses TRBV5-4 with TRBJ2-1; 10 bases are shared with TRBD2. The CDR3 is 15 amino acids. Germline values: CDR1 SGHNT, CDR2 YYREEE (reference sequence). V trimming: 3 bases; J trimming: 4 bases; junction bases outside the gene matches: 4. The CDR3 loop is CASSYGTSEYNEQFF. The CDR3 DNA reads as TGTGCCAGCAGCTATGGGACTAGCGAGTACAATGAGCAGTTCTTC. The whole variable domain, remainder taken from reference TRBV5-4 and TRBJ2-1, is ETGVTQSPTHLIKTRGQQVTLRCSSQSGHNTVSWYQQALGQGPQFIFQYYREEENGRGNFPPRFSGLQFPNYSSELNVNALELDDSALYLCASSYGTSEYNEQFFGPGTRLTVL.

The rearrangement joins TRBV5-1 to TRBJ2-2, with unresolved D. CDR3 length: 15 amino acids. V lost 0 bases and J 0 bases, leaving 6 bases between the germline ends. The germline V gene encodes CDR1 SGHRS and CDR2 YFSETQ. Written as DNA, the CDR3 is TGCGCCAGCAGCTTGGGCAGGCCGAACACCGGGGAGCTGTTTTTT. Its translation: CASSLGRPNTGELFF.

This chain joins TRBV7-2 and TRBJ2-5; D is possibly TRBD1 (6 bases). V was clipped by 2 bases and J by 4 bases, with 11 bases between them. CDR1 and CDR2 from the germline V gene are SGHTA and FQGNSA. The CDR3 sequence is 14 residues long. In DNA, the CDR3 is TGTGCCAGCAGCTTATCCCAGGGGAGAGAGACCCAGTACTTC. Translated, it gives CASSLSQGRETQYF.

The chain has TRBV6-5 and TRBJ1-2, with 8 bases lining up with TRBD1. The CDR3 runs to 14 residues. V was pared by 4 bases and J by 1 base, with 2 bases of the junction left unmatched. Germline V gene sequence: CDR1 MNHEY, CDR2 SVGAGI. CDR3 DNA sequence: TGTGCCAGCAGTTTCGACAGGGGTAACTATGGCTACACCTTC. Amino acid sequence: CASSFDRGNYGYTF.

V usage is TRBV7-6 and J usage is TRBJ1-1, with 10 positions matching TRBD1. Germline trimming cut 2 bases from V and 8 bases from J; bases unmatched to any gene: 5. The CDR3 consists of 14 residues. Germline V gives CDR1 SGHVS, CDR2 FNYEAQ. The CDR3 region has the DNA TGTGCCAGCAGCTTAAACGGGGGACAGGGGGAAGCTTTCTTT. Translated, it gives CASSLNGGQGEAFF.

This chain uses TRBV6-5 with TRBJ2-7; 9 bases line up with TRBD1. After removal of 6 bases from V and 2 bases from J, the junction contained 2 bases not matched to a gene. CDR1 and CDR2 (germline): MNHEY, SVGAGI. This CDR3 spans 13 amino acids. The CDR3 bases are TGTGCCAGCAGGGACAGGGGTACCTACGAGCAGTACTTC. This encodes CASRDRGTYEQYF.